The 7 T cell receptor beta chains below were found in one sample sequenced in a study of T cell responses to AZD1222 COVID-19 vaccine. The assay was immunoSEQ multiplex PCR, and TCRdb's table has in-frame clones only and misses some. Of about 54,000 clones in the sample, about 88% were seen once. The sequenced sample was peripheral blood, obtained 28 days after the second AZD1222 dose. These receptors originate from an adult who received the AZD1222 COVID-19 vaccine.

The chain links TRBV7-2 to TRBJ1-2; TRBD1 agrees at 10 bases. The CDR3 length is 16 residues. The V gene's germline CDR1 is SGHTA and CDR2 FQGNSA. After removal of 1 base from V and 7 bases from J, the junction contained 9 bases not matched to a gene. In DNA, the CDR3 is TGTGCCAGCAGCTTAGTGATGGACAGGGGGGGAATTGGCTACACCTTC. Amino acids: CASSLVMDRGGIGYTF.

The V gene is TRBV19, the J gene TRBJ2-2; a possible D gene is TRBD1 (5 bases). The V and J ends lost 1 base and 3 bases respectively, with 9 bases between them. This CDR3 is built from 15 residues. CDR1 is LNHDA and CDR2 is SQIVND in the germline V gene (reference sequence). As DNA, the CDR3 is TGTGCCAGTAGTATAGTTGACAGTTACACCGGGGAGCTGTTTTTT. Residues: CASSIVDSYTGELFF.

The chain combines TRBV4-2 with TRBJ1-5; D unclear. This CDR3 is built from 15 residues. Germline V CDR1 and CDR2: LGHNA, YNFKEQ. The germline V and J ends were trimmed by 1 base and 0 bases, with 7 bases remaining between them. The CDR3 sequence: CASSQGVYSNQPQHF. The DNA for the CDR3 is TGTGCCAGCAGCCAAGGGGTCTATAGCAATCAGCCCCAGCATTTT.

To note about this clone: The junction and the germline gene differ at one end; a read error may be behind it. V gene TRBV24-1 combines with J gene TRBJ2-5, with D uncertain. This CDR3 has 14 amino acids. Germline assignment: CDR1 KGHDR and CDR2 SFDVKD. Here the CDR3 reads CATGDGPFQETQYF. The CDR3 DNA reads as TGTGCCACCGGTGACGGACCATTCCAAGAGACCCAGTACTTC.

V is TRBV30 and J is TRBJ2-2; 7 bases are shared with TRBD1. The CDR3 contains 16 residues. CDR1 is GTSNPN, CDR2 SVGIG, per germline (reference sequence). Trimming took 0 bases from V and 7 from J; bases not matched to a gene: 11. Written as DNA, the CDR3 is TGTGCCTGGAGTGTACTGGGCAGGGGGTATAGCGGGGAGCTGTTTTTT. Translated: CAWSVLGRGYSGELFF.

A single count supports this clone. The chain combines TRBV6-1 with TRBJ2-7; TRBD2 is a possible D gene (6 bases). This CDR3 is 15 amino acids long. CDR1 is MNHNS and CDR2 is SASEGT in the germline V gene. V lost 2 bases and J 2 bases, leaving 13 bases between the germline ends. In DNA form, the CDR3 reads TGTGCCAGCAGTGAACAGGAGGGGTTGGCCTACGAGCAGTACTTC. Encoded protein: CASSEQEGLAYEQYF.

V is TRBV2 and J is TRBJ1-5, with no clear D. Trimming removed 6 bases at V and 3 bases at J, with 12 bases between. The germline gives CDR1 SNHLY, CDR2 FYNNEI. This CDR3 comprises 14 residues. DNA of the CDR3: TGTGCCAGCAGCGTTGGACGTGTCAATCAGCCCCAGCATTTT. As protein: CASSVGRVNQPQHF.